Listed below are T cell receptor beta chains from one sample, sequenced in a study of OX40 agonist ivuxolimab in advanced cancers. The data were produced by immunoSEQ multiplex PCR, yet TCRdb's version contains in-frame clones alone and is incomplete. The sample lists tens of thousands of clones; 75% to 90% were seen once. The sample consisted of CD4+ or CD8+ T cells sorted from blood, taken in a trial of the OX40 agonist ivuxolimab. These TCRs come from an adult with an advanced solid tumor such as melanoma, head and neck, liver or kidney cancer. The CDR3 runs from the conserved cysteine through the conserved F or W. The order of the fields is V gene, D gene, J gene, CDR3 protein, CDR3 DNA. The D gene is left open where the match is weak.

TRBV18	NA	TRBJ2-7	CASSPPNVADKQYF	TGTGCCAGCTCACCACCTAATGTGGCAGACAAGCAGTACTTC
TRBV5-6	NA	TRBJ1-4	CASSPEAGEGKLFF	TGTGCCAGCAGCCCTGAGGCCGGGGAGGGAAAACTGTTTTTT
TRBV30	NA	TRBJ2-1	CAWSSIPGLGNNEQFF	TGTGCCTGGAGTTCGATTCCGGGACTGGGGAACAATGAGCAGTTCTTC
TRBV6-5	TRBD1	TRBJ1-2	CASSYRQGNGYTF	TGTGCCAGCAGTTACCGACAGGGAAATGGCTACACCTTC
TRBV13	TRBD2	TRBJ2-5	CASSWGLAGSQETQYF	TGTGCCAGCAGCTGGGGACTAGCGGGAAGTCAAGAGACCCAGTACTTC
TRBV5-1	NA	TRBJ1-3	CASSSGGSGNTIYF	TGCGCCAGCAGCTCGGGGGGCTCTGGAAACACCATATATTTT
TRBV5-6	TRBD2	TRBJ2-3	CASTMLAGATDTQYF	TGTGCCAGCACCATGCTAGCGGGAGCTACAGATACGCAGTATTTT
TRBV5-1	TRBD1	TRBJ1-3	CASSWGQASGNTIYF	TGCGCCAGCAGCTGGGGACAGGCCTCTGGAAACACCATATATTTT
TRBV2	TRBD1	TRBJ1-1	CASGRDRGARNTEAFF	TGTGCCAGCGGGCGGGACAGGGGAGCCCGGAACACTGAAGCTTTCTTT
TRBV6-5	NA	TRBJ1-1	CASSYARQATEAFF	TGTGCCAGCAGTTACGCACGGCAGGCCACTGAAGCTTTCTTT
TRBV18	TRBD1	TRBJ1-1	CASSPPGTVNTEAFF	TGTGCCAGCTCACCCCCCGGGACAGTGAACACTGAAGCTTTCTTT
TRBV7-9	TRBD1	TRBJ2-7	CASSPGTGLYEQYF	TGTGCCAGCAGCCCCGGGACAGGGCTCTACGAGCAGTACTTC